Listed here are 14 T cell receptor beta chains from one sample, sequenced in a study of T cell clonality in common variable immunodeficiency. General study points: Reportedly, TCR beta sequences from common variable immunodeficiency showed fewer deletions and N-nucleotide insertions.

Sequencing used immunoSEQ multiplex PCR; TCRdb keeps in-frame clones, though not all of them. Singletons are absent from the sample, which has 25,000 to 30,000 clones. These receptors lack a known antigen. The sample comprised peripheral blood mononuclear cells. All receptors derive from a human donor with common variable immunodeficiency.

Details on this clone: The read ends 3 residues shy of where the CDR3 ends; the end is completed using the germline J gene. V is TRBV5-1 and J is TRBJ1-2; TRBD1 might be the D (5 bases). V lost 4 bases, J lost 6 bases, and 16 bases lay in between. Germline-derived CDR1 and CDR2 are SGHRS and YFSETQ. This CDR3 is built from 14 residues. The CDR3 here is CASSSAGPGDGYTF. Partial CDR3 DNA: TGCGCCAGCAGCAGCGCAGGACCGGGGGATGGC.

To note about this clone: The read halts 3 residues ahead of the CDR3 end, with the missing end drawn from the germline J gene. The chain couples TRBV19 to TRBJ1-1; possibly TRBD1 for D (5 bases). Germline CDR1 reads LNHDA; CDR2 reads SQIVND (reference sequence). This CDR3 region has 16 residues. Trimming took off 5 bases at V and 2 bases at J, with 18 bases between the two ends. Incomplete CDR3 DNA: TGTGCCAGTAGTCGAGCCCTGGGGCAGCTCAACACTGAA. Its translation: CASSRALGQLNTE. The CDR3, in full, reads CASSRALGQLNTEAFF.

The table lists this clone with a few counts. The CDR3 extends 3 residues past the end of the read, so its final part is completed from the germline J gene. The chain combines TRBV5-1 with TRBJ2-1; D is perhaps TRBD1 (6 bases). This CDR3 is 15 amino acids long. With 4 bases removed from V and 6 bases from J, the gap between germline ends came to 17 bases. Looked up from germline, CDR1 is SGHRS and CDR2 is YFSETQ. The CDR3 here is CASSLLGQRINEQFF. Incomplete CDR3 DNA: TGCGCCAGCAGCCTTCTCGGACAGCGGATCAATGAG.

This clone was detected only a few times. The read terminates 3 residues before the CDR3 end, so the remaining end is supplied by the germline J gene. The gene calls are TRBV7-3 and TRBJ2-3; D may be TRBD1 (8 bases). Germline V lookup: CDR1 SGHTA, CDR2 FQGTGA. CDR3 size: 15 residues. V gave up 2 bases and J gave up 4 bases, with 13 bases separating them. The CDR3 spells CASSLFTGGADTQYF. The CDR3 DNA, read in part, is TGTGCCAGCAGCTTATTCACAGGGGGGGCAGATACG.

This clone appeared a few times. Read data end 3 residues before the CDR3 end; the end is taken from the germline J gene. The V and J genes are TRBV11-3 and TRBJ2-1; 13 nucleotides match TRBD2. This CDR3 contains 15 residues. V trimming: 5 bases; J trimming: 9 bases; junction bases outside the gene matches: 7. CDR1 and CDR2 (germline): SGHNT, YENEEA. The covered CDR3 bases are TGTGCCAGCAGCCCGGCGGGACTAGCGGGGAGTGAG. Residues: CASSPAGLAGSE. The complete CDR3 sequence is CASSPAGLAGSEQFF.

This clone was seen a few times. The CDR3 loop is CASSLGQGIEKLFF. The sequenced part of the CDR3 DNA is TGTGCCAGCAGCTTGGGACAGGGTATTGAAAAA. The chain couples TRBV7-9 to TRBJ1-4; 9 bases line up with TRBD1. Sequencing ends 3 residues short of the CDR3 end; the germline J gene provides the rest. The CDR3 consists of 14 residues. Per germline, CDR1 SEHNR and CDR2 FQNEAQ (reference sequence). Trimming removed 3 bases from V and 7 bases from J; junction bases left unmatched: 3. Full variable domain (rest looked up from reference TRBV7-9 and TRBJ1-4): DTGVSQNPRHKITKRGQNVTFRCDPISEHNRLYWYRQTLGQGPEFLTYFQNEAQLEKSRLLSDRFSAERPKGSFSTLEIQRTEQGDSAMYLCASSLGQGIEKLFFGSGTQLSVL.

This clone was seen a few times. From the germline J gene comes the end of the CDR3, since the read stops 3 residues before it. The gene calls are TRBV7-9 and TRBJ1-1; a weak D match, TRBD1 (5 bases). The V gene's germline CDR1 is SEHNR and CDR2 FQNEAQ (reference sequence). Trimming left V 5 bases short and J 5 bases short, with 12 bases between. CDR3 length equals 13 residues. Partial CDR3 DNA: TGTGCCAGCAGCGCGGGGGGGATGACTGAA. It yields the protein CASSAGGMTE. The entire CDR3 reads CASSAGGMTEAFF.

This chain's CDR3 is CASRMGGASYEQYF. CDR3 bases read: TGTGCCAGTAGAATGGGGGGAGCTTCCTACGAG. This chain joins TRBV19 and TRBJ2-7; tentative D call: TRBD2 (6 bases). The sequenced fragment ends 3 residues before the CDR3 boundary, so the rest is inferred from the germline J gene. The CDR3 totals 14 residues. CDR1 is LNHDA and CDR2 is SQIVND in the germline V gene (reference sequence). The germline V and J ends were trimmed by 6 bases and 1 base, with 13 bases remaining between them. The whole variable domain, filled in from reference TRBV19 and TRBJ2-7, reads DGGITQSPKYLFRKEGQNVTLSCEQNLNHDAMYWYRQDPGQGLRLIYYSQIVNDFQKGDIAEGYSVSREKKESFPLTVTSAQKNPTAFYLCASRMGGASYEQYFGPGTRLTVT.

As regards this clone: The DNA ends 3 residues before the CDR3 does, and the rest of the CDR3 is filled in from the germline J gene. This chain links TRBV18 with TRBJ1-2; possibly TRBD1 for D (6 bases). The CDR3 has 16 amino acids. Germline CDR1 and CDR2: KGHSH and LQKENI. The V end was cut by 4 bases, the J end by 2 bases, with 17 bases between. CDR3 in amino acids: CASSRTMDSLNYGYTF. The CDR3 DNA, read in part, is TGTGCCAGCTCACGTACTATGGACAGTCTCAACTATGGC.

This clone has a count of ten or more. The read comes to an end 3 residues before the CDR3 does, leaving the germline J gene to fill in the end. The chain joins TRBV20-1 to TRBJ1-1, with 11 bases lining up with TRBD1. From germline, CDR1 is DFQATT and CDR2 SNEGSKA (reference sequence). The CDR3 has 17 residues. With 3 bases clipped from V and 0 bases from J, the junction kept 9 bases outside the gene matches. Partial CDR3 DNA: TGCAGTGCTAGGGACCCGGGACAGGGGGGAGTGAACACTGAA. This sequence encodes CSARDPGQGGVNTE. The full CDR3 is CSARDPGQGGVNTEAFF.

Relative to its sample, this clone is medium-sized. Here the CDR3 reads CASSLVGAGYEQYF. The DNA read from the CDR3 is TGTGCCAGCAGCTTGGTGGGGGCAGGCTACGAG. The chain carries TRBV5-4 and TRBJ2-7, with D possibly matching TRBD1 (6 bases). The CDR3 end falls 3 residues outside the read, so it is completed with the germline J gene. Germline V gene lookup returns CDR1 SGHNT and CDR2 YYREEE (reference sequence). V lost 0 bases and J lost 3, with 10 bases in between. This CDR3 has 14 residues. The full variable domain, in which reference TRBV5-4 and TRBJ2-7 provide the parts outside the CDR3, is ETGVTQSPTHLIKTRGQQVTLRCSSQSGHNTVSWYQQALGQGPQFIFQYYREEENGRGNFPPRFSGLQFPNYSSELNVNALELDDSALYLCASSLVGAGYEQYFGPGTRLTVT.

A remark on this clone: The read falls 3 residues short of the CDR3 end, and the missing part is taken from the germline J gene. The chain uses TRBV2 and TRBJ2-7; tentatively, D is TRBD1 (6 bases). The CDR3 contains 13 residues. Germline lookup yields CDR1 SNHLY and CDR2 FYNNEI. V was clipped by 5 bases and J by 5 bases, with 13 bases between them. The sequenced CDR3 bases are TGTGCCAGCAGTAACAGGGCTTCCCACGAG. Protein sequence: CASSNRASHE. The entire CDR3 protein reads CASSNRASHEQYF.

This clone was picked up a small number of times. The covered CDR3 bases are TGTGCCAGTACCCCGCGACAGCGAGGGGTTAATCAGCCC. Translation: CASTPRQRGVNQP. The whole CDR3 protein reads CASTPRQRGVNQPQHF. The gene calls are TRBV19 and TRBJ1-5, with D possibly being TRBD1 (5 bases). The missing CDR3 end, 3 residues past where the read stops, is filled in from the germline J gene. The V end lost 7 bases, the J end lost 4 bases, and 20 bases lay between the germline ends. Per the germline V gene, CDR1 is LNHDA and CDR2 is SQIVND (reference sequence). This CDR3 has 16 amino acids.

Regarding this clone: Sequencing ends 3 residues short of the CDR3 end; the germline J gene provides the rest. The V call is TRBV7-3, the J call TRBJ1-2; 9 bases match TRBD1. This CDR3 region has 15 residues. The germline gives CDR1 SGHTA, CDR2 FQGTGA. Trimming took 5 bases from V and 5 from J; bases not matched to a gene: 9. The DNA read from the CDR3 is TGTGCCAGCAGCATGAACCGGGACAGGGTATATGGC. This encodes CASSMNRDRVYG. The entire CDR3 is CASSMNRDRVYGYTF.